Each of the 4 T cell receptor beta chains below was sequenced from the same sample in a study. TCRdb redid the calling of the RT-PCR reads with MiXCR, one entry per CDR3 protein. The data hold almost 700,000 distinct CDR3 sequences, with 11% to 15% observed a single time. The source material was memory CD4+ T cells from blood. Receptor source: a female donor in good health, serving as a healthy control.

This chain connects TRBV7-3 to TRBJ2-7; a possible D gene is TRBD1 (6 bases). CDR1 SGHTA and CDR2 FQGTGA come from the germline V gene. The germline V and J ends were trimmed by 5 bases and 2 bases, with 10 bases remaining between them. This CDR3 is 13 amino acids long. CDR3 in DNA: TGTGCCAGCAGCCGGGACATTACCTACGAGCAGTACTTC. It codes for CASSRDITYEQYF.

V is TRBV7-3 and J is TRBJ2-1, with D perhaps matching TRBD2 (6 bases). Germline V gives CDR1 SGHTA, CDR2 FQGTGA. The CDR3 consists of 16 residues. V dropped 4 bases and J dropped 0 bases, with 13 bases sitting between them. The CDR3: CASSSSPGSSYNEQFF. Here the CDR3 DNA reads TGTGCCAGCAGCTCTAGTCCCGGGAGCTCCTACAATGAGCAGTTCTTC.

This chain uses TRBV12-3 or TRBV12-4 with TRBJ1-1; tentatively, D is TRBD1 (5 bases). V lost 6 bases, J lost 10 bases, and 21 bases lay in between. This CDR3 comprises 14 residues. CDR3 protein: CASSLMEGEAVAFF. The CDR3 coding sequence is TGTGCCAGCAGCCTCATGGAAGGGGAGGCGGTAGCTTTCTTT.

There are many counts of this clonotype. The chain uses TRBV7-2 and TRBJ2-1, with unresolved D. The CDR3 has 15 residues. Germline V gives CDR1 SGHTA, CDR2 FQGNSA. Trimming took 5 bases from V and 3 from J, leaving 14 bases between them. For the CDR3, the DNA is TGTGCCAGCAGCGCCCAGATCAGAGGCTACAATGAGCAGTTCTTC. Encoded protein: CASSAQIRGYNEQFF.